This passage covers 10 T cell receptor beta chains from one sample sequenced in a study of graft-versus-host responses after intestinal transplantation. Libraries were prepared by immunoSEQ multiplex PCR; TCRdb keeps only in-frame clonotypes and omits some of them. Here the sample spans about 43,000 clones, over 85% being singletons. The sample consisted of PBMCs, taken approximately 340 days after intestinal transplant. The receptor source for this set is a human patient who received an intestinal transplant, so some T cells may come from the graft donor.

This chain connects TRBV5-4 to TRBJ2-5; no clear D gene. Between the trimmed V and J ends, which lost 3 bases and 4 bases, there was a span of 13 bases. CDR3 length: 14 residues. Germline CDR1 SGHNT, CDR2 YYREEE (reference sequence). The CDR3 sequence is CASSSRPFGETQYF. The CDR3 DNA follows: TGTGCCAGCAGCTCTCGCCCATTCGGAGAGACCCAGTACTTC. The full variable domain, with the rest looked up from reference TRBV5-4 and TRBJ2-5, is ETGVTQSPTHLIKTRGQQVTLRCSSQSGHNTVSWYQQALGQGPQFIFQYYREEENGRGNFPPRFSGLQFPNYSSELNVNALELDDSALYLCASSSRPFGETQYFGPGTRLLVL.

The chain employs TRBV7-5 and TRBJ2-1; TRBD2, as called in the table, went unchecked against the DNA. TRBV7-5 is assigned pseudogene status. CDR3 size: 19 residues. The CDR3 region has the DNA TGTGTCAGAAGCTCCCCCAATTTCTTAGCGGGAGGGCCGGGTAATGAGCAGTTCTTC. Encoded protein: CVRSSPNFLAGGPGNEQFF.

A few counts support this clone. The genes are TRBV7-2 and TRBJ1-6; no firm D call. Germline V gives CDR1 SGHTA, CDR2 FQGNSA. V was shortened by 2 bases and J by 7 bases, with 9 bases between the two germline ends. CDR3 size: 14 residues. CDR3 region: CASSLRGGNSPLHF. CDR3 sequence (DNA): TGTGCCAGCAGCTTAAGAGGAGGGAATTCACCCCTCCACTTT. The whole variable domain, filled in from reference TRBV7-2 and TRBJ1-6, reads GAGVSQSPSNKVTEKGKDVELRCDPISGHTALYWYRQSLGQGLEFLIYFQGNSAPDKSGLPSDRFSAERTGGSVSTLTIQRTQQEDSAVYLCASSLRGGNSPLHFGNGTRLTVT.

This clone has a single count. V and J are TRBV7-9 and TRBJ1-1; D not resolved. Germline CDR1 and CDR2: SEHNR and FQNEAQ (reference sequence). This CDR3 is 17 amino acids long. With 4 bases removed from V and 3 bases from J, the gap between germline ends came to 21 bases. CDR3 coding DNA: TGTGCCAGCAGCTCCGCATCCGTTCTGGTTGGGGACACTGAAGCTTTCTTT. It is translated as CASSSASVLVGDTEAFF.

This sequence joins TRBV6-5 and TRBJ1-6; no firm D call. Trimming removed 2 bases from V and 7 bases from J, with 9 bases in between. The CDR3 runs to 14 residues. Germline CDR1 is MNHEY and CDR2 is SVGAGI. In nucleotides, the CDR3 is TGTGCCAGCAGTTACGTAGTTAGGAATTCACCCCTCCACTTT. Amino acids: CASSYVVRNSPLHF.

This sequence joins TRBV19 and TRBJ1-1; perhaps TRBD1 as D (5 bases). The CDR3 is made up of 12 amino acids. Per germline, CDR1 LNHDA and CDR2 SQIVND (reference sequence). V was clipped by 9 bases and J by 1 base, with 9 bases between them. CDR3 protein: CASLTGNTEAFF. CDR3 sequence (DNA): TGTGCCAGCTTAACAGGGAACACTGAAGCTTTCTTT.

The rearrangement joins TRBV6-1 to TRBJ2-7; D is possibly TRBD1 (6 bases). CDR1 and CDR2 (germline): MNHNS, SASEGT. The CDR3 runs to 14 residues. Trimming pared 3 bases from V and 5 bases from J, leaving 14 bases between. The CDR3 region has the DNA TGTGCCAGCAGTGACCTATACAGGGCTAACGAGCAGTACTTC. As protein: CASSDLYRANEQYF.

The V gene is TRBV27, the J gene TRBJ2-6; D not certain. CDR1 and CDR2 (germline): MNHEY, SMNVEV (reference sequence). This CDR3 spans 16 amino acids. V gave up 4 bases and J gave up 0 bases, with 10 bases separating them. CDR3 bases: TGTGCCAGCAGTTCTCCTGCATCCTCTGGGGCCAACGTCCTGACTTTC. Its translation is CASSSPASSGANVLTF.

This chain joins TRBV7-3 and TRBJ2-1; 8 positions match TRBD2. CDR1 and CDR2 (germline): SGHTA, FQGTGA. Losses at the gene ends were 4 bases for V and 2 bases for J; bases not matched to a gene: 7. This CDR3 region has 16 residues. CDR3 region: CASSSGGASTYNEQFF. Written as DNA, the CDR3 is TGTGCCAGCAGCTCCGGGGGGGCCTCAACCTACAATGAGCAGTTCTTC.

The chain has TRBV10-3 and TRBJ2-1; TRBD2 agrees at 14 bases. Germline CDR1 is ENHRY and CDR2 is SYGVKD. V gave up 6 bases and J gave up 2 bases; unmatched junction bases: 12. This CDR3 is 19 amino acids long. CDR3 region: CAISLGTSGGPFPYNEQFF. The CDR3 bases are TGTGCCATCAGCCTAGGGACTAGCGGGGGCCCATTCCCCTACAATGAGCAGTTCTTC.